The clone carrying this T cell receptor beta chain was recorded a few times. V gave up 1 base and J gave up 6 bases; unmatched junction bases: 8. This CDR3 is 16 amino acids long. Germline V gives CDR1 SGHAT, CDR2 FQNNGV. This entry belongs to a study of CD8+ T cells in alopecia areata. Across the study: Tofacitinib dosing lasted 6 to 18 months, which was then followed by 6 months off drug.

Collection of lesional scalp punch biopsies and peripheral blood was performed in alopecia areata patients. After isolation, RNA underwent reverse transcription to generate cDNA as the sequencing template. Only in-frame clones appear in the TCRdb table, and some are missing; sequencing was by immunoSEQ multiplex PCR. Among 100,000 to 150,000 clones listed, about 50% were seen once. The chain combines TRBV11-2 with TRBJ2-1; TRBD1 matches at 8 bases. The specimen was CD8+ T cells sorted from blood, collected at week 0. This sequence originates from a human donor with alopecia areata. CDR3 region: CASSLARQGRGNEQFF. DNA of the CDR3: TGTGCCAGCAGCTTAGCCCGACAGGGGAGAGGCAATGAGCAGTTCTTC.